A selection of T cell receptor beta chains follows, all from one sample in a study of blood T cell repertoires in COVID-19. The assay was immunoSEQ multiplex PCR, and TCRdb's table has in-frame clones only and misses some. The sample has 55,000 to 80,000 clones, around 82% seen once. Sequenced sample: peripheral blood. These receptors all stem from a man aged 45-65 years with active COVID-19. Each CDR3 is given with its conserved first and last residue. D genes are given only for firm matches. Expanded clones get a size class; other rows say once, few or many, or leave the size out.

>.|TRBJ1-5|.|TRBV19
TGTGCCAGTAGTATTCCCGGTAGCAATCAGCCCCAGCATTTT
CASSIPGSNQPQHF
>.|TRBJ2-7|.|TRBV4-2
TGTGCCAGCAGCCAACAGGCAAGGGGAACCGACGAGCAGTACTTC
CASSQQARGTDEQYF
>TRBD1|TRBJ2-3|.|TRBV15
TGTGCCACCAGCAAAGGGGGACAGGGCACGCACAGATATTCGCAGTATTTT
CATSKGGQGTHRYSQYF
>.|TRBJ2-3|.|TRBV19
TGTGCCAGTAGTACAGGTCGCACAGATACGCAGTATTTT
CASSTGRTDTQYF
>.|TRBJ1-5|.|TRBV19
TGTGCCAGTAACCCCCCGGGACACCAGAATCAGCCCCAGCATTTT
CASNPPGHQNQPQHF
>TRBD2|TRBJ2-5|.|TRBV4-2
TGTGCCAGCAGCCAAGAGGGGTTAGCGGGAGGGCTCCAAGAGACCCAGTACTTC
CASSQEGLAGGLQETQYF
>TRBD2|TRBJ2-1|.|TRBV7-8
TGTGCCAGCAGGACCGGGACTAGCGGCCCCCAGTTCTTC
CASRTGTSGPQFF
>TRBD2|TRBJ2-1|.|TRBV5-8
TGTGCCAGCAGCTTGGAGCTCGCAGGGAGGGATGAGCAGTTCTTC
CASSLELAGRDEQFF
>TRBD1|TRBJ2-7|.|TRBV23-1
TGCGCCAGCAGTCAATCGAGGCCGGACAGGGCGAAAGCCTACGAGCAGTACTTC
CASSQSRPDRAKAYEQYF
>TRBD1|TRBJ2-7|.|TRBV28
TGTGCCAGCAGAAAAGACAGGGCTCGAGGAGAGCAGTACTTC
CASRKDRARGEQYF
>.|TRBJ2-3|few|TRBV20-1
TGCAGGCTATCTGACACAGATACGCAGTATTTT
CRLSDTDTQYF
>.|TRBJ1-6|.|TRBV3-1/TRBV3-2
TGTGCCAGCAGCCGTGTAGCGGGGTCCCTCCACTTT
CASSRVAGSLHF
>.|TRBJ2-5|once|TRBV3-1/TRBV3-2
TGTGCCAGCAGCCAAGAACCGAGAGTCCCAGAGACCCAGTACTTC
CASSQEPRVPETQYF
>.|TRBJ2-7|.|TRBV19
TGTGCCAGTAGTATAGATGGCCCCACCGACGAGCAGTACTTC
CASSIDGPTDEQYF
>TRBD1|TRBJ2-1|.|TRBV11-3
TGTGCCAGCAGCTTGGACCAGGGGGTCTACAATGAGCAGTTCTTC
CASSLDQGVYNEQFF
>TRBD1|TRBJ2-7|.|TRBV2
TGTGCCAGCAGTGCAGGGGGTTACGAGCAGTACTTC
CASSAGGYEQYF
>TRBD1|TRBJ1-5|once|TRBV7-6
TGTGCCAGCAGCTTAGCTGACAGGGGGGATCAGCCCCAGCATTTT
CASSLADRGDQPQHF
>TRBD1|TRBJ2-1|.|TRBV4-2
TGTGCCAGCAGCCGGGAGGACAGGGTTTTCAATGAGCAGTTCTTC
CASSREDRVFNEQFF
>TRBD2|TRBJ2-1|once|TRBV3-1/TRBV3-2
TGTGCCAGCAGCCAATTAAAGCTAGCGGGAGAGTCCCACAATGAGCAGTTCTTC
CASSQLKLAGESHNEQFF
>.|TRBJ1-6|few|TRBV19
TGTGCCAGTAGTAGCCGGGTCTATAATTCACCCCTCCACTTT
CASSSRVYNSPLHF
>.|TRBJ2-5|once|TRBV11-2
TGTGCCAGCAGCTTAGGTCAACAAGAGACCCAGTACTTC
CASSLGQQETQYF